This T cell receptor (beta chain) is from a study of cytomegalovirus exposure and HLA in healthy donors. Study-wide context: Counted in an early data release were about 86 million unique TCRs from HLA-typed donors. Within the Caucasian-associated ancestry cluster were roughly 81% of the 350 to 400 genotyped donors.

V lost 0 bases to trimming and J lost 11 bases, with 17 bases between them. CDR1 is LGHNA, CDR2 YNFKEQ, per germline. The CDR3 consists of 16 residues. The PCR contained 60 Vbeta and 13 Jbeta primers. Assay: immunoSEQ multiplex PCR; the TCRdb copy retains only in-frame clones and omits some. This repertoire includes approximately 76,000 clones. Study observations and caveats: Most TCRs appeared rarely, but some public TCRs recurred in many donors. Researchers reportedly found TCR beta sequences accurately predicted most subjects' HLA-A and HLA-B alleles.

Notes on this clone: Its target is not known.

The sample comprised PBMCs. The genes are TRBV4-2 and TRBJ1-6; D possibly corresponds to TRBD1 (5 bases). The sequence was obtained from a man aged 18 to 29 in good health and CMV-seropositive. CDR3 in DNA: TGTGCCAGCAGCCAAGAACCAGGGATCCGGAACCCACCCCTCCACTTT. Amino acid sequence: CASSQEPGIRNPPLHF.